In this sample, the clone carrying this TCR beta chain turned up a few times. The target antigen is unknown. The entirety of the isolated RNA underwent reverse transcription, so expressed TCRB transcripts were sequenced. Assay used: immunoSEQ multiplex PCR; TCRdb lists only in-frame clones, some missing. The sample lists about 740,000 clones, over 10% occurring once. CDR1 is MNHNY and CDR2 is SVGAGI in the germline V gene (reference sequence). This CDR3 region has 14 residues. Trimming cost V 2 bases and J 7 bases, with 11 bases left between them. These data come from a study of beta chain features in type 1 diabetes. Findings of the study overall: Within each of all four CD4+ subsets, Type 1 diabetes patients had TCRB CDR3s that were moderately but significantly shorter.

This clonotype was sampled from a man aged 18 to 30 with type 1 diabetes. Source material: naive CD4+ T cells from blood. The V gene is TRBV6-6, the J gene TRBJ2-2; no clear D. The CDR3 loop reads CASSYPAGDGELFF. The CDR3 nucleotides read TGTGCCAGCAGTTACCCGGCTGGGGACGGGGAGCTGTTTTTT.